Each of the 21 T cell receptor beta chains below was sequenced from the same sample in a study of cytomegalovirus exposure and HLA in healthy donors. PCR used 60 Vbeta primers and 13 Jbeta primers. Using immunoSEQ multiplex PCR, the repertoire was profiled, and TCRdb retains in-frame clones only, with some absent. The table shows 100,000 to 150,000 clones, with about three quarters occurring only once. Input material: PBMCs. The source of these receptors is a female donor in good health and CMV-seronegative.

The gene calls are TRBV28 and TRBJ1-3; no clear D gene. Trimming left V 6 bases short and J 1 base short, with 10 bases between. Germline V gene sequence: CDR1 MDHEN, CDR2 SYDVKM. CDR3 size: 14 residues. The CDR3: CASSPLSSGNTIYF. The CDR3 DNA reads as TGTGCCAGCAGCCCCCTATCATCTGGAAACACCATATATTTT.

This clone was recorded a few times. This chain joins TRBV7-9 and TRBJ2-7; 7 nucleotides line up with TRBD1. The CDR3 runs to 12 residues. The ends lost 8 bases at V and 2 bases at J; junction bases unmatched: 3. The germline CDR1 and CDR2 sequences are SEHNR and FQNEAQ (reference sequence). The CDR3 sequence: CASGQEAYEQYF. The DNA for the CDR3 is TGTGCCAGCGGACAGGAAGCCTACGAGCAGTACTTC.

The CDR3 DNA is TGTGCCAGCGGAGGTTGGTTCCCTTATGGCTACACCTTC. Protein product: CASGGWFPYGYTF. The chain has TRBV28 and TRBJ1-2; D is unresolved. This CDR3 spans 13 amino acids. Germline loops: CDR1 MDHEN, CDR2 SYDVKM. The ends were cut back, 8 bases at V and 5 bases at J, with 15 bases in the middle.

This chain joins TRBV7-8 and TRBJ1-1; TRBD1 aligns across 7 bases. Germline values: CDR1 SGHVS, CDR2 FQNEAQ. This CDR3 is built from 15 residues. The V gene end was trimmed by 3 bases and the J gene end by 7 bases; junction bases not matched to a gene: 11. DNA of the CDR3: TGTGCCAGCAGCTTGCGGGAGGGGACAGCGAGTGAAGCTTTCTTT. Encoded protein: CASSLREGTASEAFF.

The gene calls are TRBV29-1 and TRBJ1-2, with 7 bases that match TRBD1. Germline V gene data show CDR1 as SQVTM and CDR2 as ANQGSEA. There are 13 residues in the CDR3. J gave up 4 bases and V 4 bases, and 6 bases lay outside the gene matches. CDR3 DNA: TGCAGCGTTGTGGGGACAGATTCCTATGGCTACACCTTC. Its protein is CSVVGTDSYGYTF.

The chain carries TRBV19 and TRBJ1-4, with 8 positions matching TRBD1. The CDR3 totals 17 residues. V gave up 6 bases and J gave up 0 bases; unmatched junction bases: 9. The germline gives CDR1 LNHDA, CDR2 SQIVND (reference sequence). The CDR3 here is CASSSPGQAATNEKLFF. As DNA, the CDR3 is TGTGCCAGTAGCTCCCCGGGACAGGCCGCAACTAATGAAAAACTGTTTTTT.

The rearrangement uses TRBV5-1 and TRBJ2-7; 9 nucleotides match TRBD1. V was pared by 4 bases and J by 3 bases, with 8 bases of the junction left unmatched. Germline CDR1 SGHRS, CDR2 YFSETQ. The CDR3 spans 15 residues. CDR3 sequence: CASSLTGTGIYEQYF. In nucleotides, the CDR3 is TGCGCCAGCAGCCTAACCGGGACAGGGATCTACGAGCAGTACTTC.

In its sample, this clone was seen once. The genes are TRBV6-1 and TRBJ1-1, with D unresolved. The V and J ends lost 8 bases and 4 bases respectively, with 14 bases between them. Germline V gene lookup returns CDR1 MNHNS and CDR2 SASEGT. This CDR3 spans 13 amino acids. The CDR3 sequence: CASRGLDGTEAFF. The CDR3 DNA reads as TGTGCCAGCCGCGGTTTAGATGGCACTGAAGCTTTCTTT.

The chain recombines TRBV4-2 with TRBJ2-2; TRBD2 matches at 8 bases. There are 15 residues in the CDR3. With V trimmed by 4 bases and J by 3 bases, 4 bases remained unmatched. CDR1 and CDR2 from the germline V gene are LGHNA and YNFKEQ. The CDR3 sequence: CASSPREGHTGELFF. The CDR3 DNA reads TGTGCCAGCAGCCCCCGGGAGGGCCACACCGGGGAGCTGTTTTTT.

This clone turned up a few times. The J gene is TRBJ1-5, the V gene TRBV7-6, with 8 bases that match TRBD1. The V segment lost 4 bases and the J segment 9 bases; nucleotides outside the gene matches: 8. This CDR3 comprises 14 residues. Germline V gene sequence: CDR1 SGHVS, CDR2 FNYEAQ. CDR3 in amino acids: CASSSGTGYVPQHF. CDR3 nucleotide sequence: TGTGCCAGCAGCTCCGGGACAGGTTATGTGCCCCAGCATTTT.

DNA for the CDR3: TGTGCCAGCAGGGAGACCGGCAGGGAAGGTTTCGGGGAGCTGTTTTTT. Its protein product is CASRETGREGFGELFF. The rearrangement uses TRBV28 and TRBJ2-2; D is possibly TRBD1 (5 bases). Per the germline V gene, CDR1 is MDHEN and CDR2 is SYDVKM. V lost 6 bases and J lost 7, with 21 bases in between. The CDR3 consists of 16 residues.

The chain carries TRBV2 and TRBJ2-1; 12 bases are shared with TRBD2. The CDR3 extends over 15 amino acids. V lost 6 bases to trimming and J lost 10 bases; unmatched junction nucleotides: 10. Looked up from germline, CDR1 is SNHLY and CDR2 is FYNNEI. The DNA for the CDR3 is TGTGCCAGCAGCGAGCTAGCGGGAGGGGAACGCGAGCAGTTCTTC. This sequence encodes CASSELAGGEREQFF.

This clone is classed as medium-sized. The chain employs TRBV6-4 and TRBJ1-6; D gene ambiguous. This CDR3 spans 16 amino acids. The ends were cut back, 4 bases at V and 9 bases at J, with 19 bases in the middle. Germline CDR1 MRHNA, CDR2 SNTAGT. CDR3 coding DNA: TGTGCCAGCAGTGCCGCACCCGGGAAGGCCAGTTCACCCCTCCACTTT. It is translated as CASSAAPGKASSPLHF.

J is TRBJ2-4 and V is TRBV2; TRBD1 is a possible D gene (5 bases). V was cut by 6 bases and J by 0 bases, with 12 bases left in between. This CDR3 has 15 amino acids. Germline V gene sequence: CDR1 SNHLY, CDR2 FYNNEI. The CDR3 here is CASRTAQGAKNIQYF. CDR3 bases: TGTGCCAGCAGGACCGCCCAGGGAGCCAAAAACATTCAGTACTTC.

CDR3 protein: CASRAGIQGARGANVLTF. The DNA for the CDR3 is TGTGCCAGCAGGGCCGGGATCCAGGGGGCGCGGGGGGCCAACGTCCTGACTTTC. This chain connects TRBV5-5 to TRBJ2-6, with 8 bases lining up with TRBD1. Germline-derived CDR1 and CDR2 are SGHKS and YYEKEE (reference sequence). With V trimmed by 5 bases and J by 4 bases, 14 bases remained unmatched. CDR3 size: 18 residues.

This chain joins TRBV18 and TRBJ2-1, with 14 bases that match TRBD2. The CDR3 runs to 17 residues. Unmatched junction bases numbered 11, after V lost 4 bases and J lost 9 bases. Germline CDR1 and CDR2: KGHSH and LQKENI. The CDR3 here is CASSRTTSGGARGEQFF. CDR3 in DNA: TGTGCCAGCTCACGGACGACTAGCGGGGGGGCGCGGGGTGAGCAGTTCTTC.

The chain employs TRBV6-5 and TRBJ1-3; TRBD1 aligns across 9 bases. This CDR3 is 14 amino acids long. V dropped 7 bases and J dropped 4; count of bases not matched to a gene: 5. CDR1 and CDR2 (germline): MNHEY, SVGAGI. CDR3: CASTTGGSGNTIYF. Here the CDR3 DNA reads TGTGCCAGCACTACAGGGGGCTCAGGAAACACCATATATTTT.

The chain couples TRBV2 to TRBJ1-4; D gene unclear. The CDR3 extends over 14 amino acids. The V and J ends lost 3 bases and 2 bases respectively, with 7 bases between them. Germline-derived CDR1 and CDR2 are SNHLY and FYNNEI. This CDR3 is CASSDSRTNEKLFF. In DNA form, the CDR3 reads TGTGCCAGCAGTGATTCCCGGACTAATGAAAAACTGTTTTTT.

This chain uses TRBV2 with TRBJ2-7, with 9 bases that match TRBD1. V lost 6 bases and J lost 3; bases outside the gene matches: 9. The CDR3 has 15 residues. Germline values: CDR1 SNHLY, CDR2 FYNNEI. The CDR3 DNA is TGTGCCAGCAGAAAAACCGGGACAGGGCGCTACGAGCAGTACTTC. It specifies CASRKTGTGRYEQYF.

For this clone: The same CDR3 arises from other DNA sequences in this sample as well. This chain joins TRBV5-1 and TRBJ2-7; TRBD1 matches 8 bases. Trimming removed 4 bases from V and 3 bases from J; junction bases left unmatched: 0. The germline V gene encodes CDR1 SGHRS and CDR2 YFSETQ. The CDR3 has 12 residues. The CDR3 DNA reads TGCGCCAGCAGCGGACAGGGCTACGAGCAGTACTTC. Translating it yields CASSGQGYEQYF.

This chain joins TRBV27 and TRBJ1-6; D might be TRBD1 (5 bases). V lost 3 bases and J 3 bases, leaving 6 bases between the germline ends. The CDR3 runs 14 residues. CDR1 is MNHEY and CDR2 is SMNVEV in the germline V gene (reference sequence). The CDR3 loop is CASSFQGYNSPLHF. CDR3 coding DNA: TGTGCCAGCAGTTTCCAGGGCTATAATTCACCCCTCCACTTT.